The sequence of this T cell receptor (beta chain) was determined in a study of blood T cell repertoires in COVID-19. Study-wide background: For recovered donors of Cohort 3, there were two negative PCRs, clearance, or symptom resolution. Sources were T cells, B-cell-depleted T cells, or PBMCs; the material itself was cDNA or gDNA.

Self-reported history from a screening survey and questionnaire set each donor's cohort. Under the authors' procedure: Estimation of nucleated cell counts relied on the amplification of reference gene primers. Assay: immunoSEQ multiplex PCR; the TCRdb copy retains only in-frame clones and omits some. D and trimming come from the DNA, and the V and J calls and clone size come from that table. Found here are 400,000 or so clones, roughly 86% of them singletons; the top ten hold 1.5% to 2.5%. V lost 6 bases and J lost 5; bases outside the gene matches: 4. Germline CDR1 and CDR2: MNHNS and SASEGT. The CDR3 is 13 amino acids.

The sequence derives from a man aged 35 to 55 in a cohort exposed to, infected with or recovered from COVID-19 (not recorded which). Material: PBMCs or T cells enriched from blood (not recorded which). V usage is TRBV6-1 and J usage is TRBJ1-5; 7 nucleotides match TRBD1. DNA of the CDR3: TGTGCCAGCAGCCTCACAGGGGATCAGCCCCAGCATTTT. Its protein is CASSLTGDQPQHF.